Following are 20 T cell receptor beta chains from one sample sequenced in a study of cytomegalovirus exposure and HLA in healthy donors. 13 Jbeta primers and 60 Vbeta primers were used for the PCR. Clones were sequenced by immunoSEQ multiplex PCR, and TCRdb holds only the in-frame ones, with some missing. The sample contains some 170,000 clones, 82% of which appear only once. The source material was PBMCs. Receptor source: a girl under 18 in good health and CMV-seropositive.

The chain's CDR3 is CASSYGGRSTDTQYF. CDR3 nucleotide sequence: TGTGCCAGCAGTTATGGCGGCCGCAGCACAGATACGCAGTATTTT. The genes are TRBV6-5 and TRBJ2-3; the D is unclear. The germline V and J ends were trimmed by 3 bases and 0 bases, with 10 bases remaining between them. Germline CDR1 and CDR2: MNHEY and SVGAGI. The CDR3 contains 15 residues.

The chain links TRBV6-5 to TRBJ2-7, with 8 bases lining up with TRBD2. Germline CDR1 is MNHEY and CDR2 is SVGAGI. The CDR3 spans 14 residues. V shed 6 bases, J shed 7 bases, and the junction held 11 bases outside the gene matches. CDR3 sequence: CASSPTQREWEQYF. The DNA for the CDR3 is TGTGCCAGCAGCCCCACCCAGCGGGAGTGGGAGCAGTACTTC.

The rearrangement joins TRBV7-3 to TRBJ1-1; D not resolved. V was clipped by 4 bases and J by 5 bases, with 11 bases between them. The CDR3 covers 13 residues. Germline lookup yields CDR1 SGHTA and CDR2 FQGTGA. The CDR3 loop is CASSSLLSTEAFF. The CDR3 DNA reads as TGTGCCAGCAGCTCCCTCCTATCGACTGAAGCTTTCTTT.

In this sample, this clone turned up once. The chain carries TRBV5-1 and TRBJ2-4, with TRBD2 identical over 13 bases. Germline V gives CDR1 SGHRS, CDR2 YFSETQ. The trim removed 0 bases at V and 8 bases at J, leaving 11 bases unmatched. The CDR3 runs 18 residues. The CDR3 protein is CASSLGGTSGRAEDIQYF. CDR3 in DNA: TGCGCCAGCAGCTTGGGCGGAACTAGCGGGAGGGCCGAGGACATTCAGTACTTC.

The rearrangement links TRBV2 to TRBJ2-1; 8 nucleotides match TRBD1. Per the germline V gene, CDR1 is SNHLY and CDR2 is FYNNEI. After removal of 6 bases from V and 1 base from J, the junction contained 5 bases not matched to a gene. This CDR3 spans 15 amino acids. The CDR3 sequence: CASREDRASYNEQFF. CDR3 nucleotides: TGTGCCAGCAGGGAGGACAGGGCGTCCTACAATGAGCAGTTCTTC.

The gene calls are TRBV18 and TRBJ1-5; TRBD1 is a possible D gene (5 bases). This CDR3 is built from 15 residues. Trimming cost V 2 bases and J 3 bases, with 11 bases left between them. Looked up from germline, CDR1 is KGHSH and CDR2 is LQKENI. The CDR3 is CASSPAGVPNQPQHF. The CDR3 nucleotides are TGTGCCAGCTCACCAGCGGGGGTCCCCAATCAGCCCCAGCATTTT.

The CDR3 protein is CASSSGLLQETQYF. In nucleotides, the CDR3 is TGTGCCAGCAGCTCGGGACTATTACAAGAGACCCAGTACTTC. This sequence joins TRBV11-2 and TRBJ2-5, with 7 bases lining up with TRBD2. The J segment lost 2 bases and the V segment lost 4 bases, leaving 4 bases of the junction unmatched. This CDR3 has 14 amino acids. The germline V gene has CDR1 SGHAT and CDR2 FQNNGV.

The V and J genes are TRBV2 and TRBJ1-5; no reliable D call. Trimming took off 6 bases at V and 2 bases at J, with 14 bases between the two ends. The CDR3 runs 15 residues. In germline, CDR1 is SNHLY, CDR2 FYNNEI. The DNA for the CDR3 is TGTGCCAGCAGCAGCGAGAGGGTAGGCAATCAGCCCCAGCATTTT. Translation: CASSSERVGNQPQHF. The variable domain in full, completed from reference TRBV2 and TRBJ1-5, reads EPEVTQTPSHQVTQMGQEVILRCVPISNHLYFYWYRQILGQKVEFLVSFYNNEISEKSEIFDDQFSVERPDGSNFTLKIRSTKLEDSAMYFCASSSERVGNQPQHFGDGTRLSIL.

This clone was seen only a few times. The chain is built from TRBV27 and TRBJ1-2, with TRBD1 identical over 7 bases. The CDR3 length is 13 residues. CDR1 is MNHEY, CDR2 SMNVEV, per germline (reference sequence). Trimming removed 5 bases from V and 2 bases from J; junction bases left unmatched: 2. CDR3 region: CASSPTGNYGYTF. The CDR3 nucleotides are TGTGCCAGCAGTCCGACAGGGAACTATGGCTACACCTTC.

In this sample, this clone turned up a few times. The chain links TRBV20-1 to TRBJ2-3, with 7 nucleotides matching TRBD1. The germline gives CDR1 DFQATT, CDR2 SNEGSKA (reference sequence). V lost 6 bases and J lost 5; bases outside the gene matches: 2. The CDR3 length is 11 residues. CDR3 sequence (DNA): TGCAGTGCGAACAGGGGAGATACGCAGTATTTT. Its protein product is CSANRGDTQYF.

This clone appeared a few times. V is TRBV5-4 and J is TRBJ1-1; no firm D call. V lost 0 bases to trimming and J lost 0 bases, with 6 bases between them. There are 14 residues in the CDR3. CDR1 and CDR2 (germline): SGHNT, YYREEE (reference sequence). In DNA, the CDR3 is TGTGCCAGCAGCTTGGCGGGGATGAACACTGAAGCTTTCTTT. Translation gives CASSLAGMNTEAFF.

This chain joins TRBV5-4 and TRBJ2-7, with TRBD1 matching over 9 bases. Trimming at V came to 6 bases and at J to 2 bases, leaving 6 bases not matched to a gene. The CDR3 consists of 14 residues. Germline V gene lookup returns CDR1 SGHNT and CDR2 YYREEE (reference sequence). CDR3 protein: CASTMDRGTYEQYF. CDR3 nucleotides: TGTGCCAGCACCATGGACAGGGGTACCTACGAGCAGTACTTC.

This CDR3 is CAISETSGGTDTQYF. CDR3 in DNA: TGTGCCATCAGTGAGACTAGTGGCGGCACAGATACGCAGTATTTT. The chain couples TRBV10-3 to TRBJ2-3, with D tentatively TRBD2 (5 bases). Germline values: CDR1 ENHRY, CDR2 SYGVKD. There are 15 residues in the CDR3. The V end lost 2 bases, the J end lost 1 base, and 10 bases lay between the germline ends.

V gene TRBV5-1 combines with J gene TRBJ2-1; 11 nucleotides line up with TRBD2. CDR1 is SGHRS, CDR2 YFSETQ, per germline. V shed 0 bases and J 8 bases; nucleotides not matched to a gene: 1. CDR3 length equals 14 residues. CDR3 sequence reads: CASSLGLAGYEQFF. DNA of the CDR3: TGCGCCAGCAGCTTGGGACTAGCGGGGTATGAGCAGTTCTTC.

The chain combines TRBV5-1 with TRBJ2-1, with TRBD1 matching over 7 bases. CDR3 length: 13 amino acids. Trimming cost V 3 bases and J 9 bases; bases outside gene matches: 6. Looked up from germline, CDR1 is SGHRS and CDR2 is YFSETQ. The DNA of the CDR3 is TGCGCCAGCAGCTCCGACAGGGCCAGTGAGCAGTTCTTC. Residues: CASSSDRASEQFF.

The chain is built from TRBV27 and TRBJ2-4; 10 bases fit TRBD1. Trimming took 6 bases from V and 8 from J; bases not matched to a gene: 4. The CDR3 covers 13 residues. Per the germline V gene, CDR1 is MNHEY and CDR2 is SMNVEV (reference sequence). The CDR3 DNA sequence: TGTGCCAGCAGGTGGACAGGGGGAGACATTCAGTACTTC. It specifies CASRWTGGDIQYF.

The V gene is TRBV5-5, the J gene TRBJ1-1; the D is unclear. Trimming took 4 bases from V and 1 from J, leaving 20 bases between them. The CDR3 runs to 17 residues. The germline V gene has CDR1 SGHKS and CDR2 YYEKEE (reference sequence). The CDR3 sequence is CASSGDLAEPPNTEAFF. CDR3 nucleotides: TGTGCCAGCAGCGGGGATCTAGCTGAGCCCCCGAACACTGAAGCTTTCTTT.

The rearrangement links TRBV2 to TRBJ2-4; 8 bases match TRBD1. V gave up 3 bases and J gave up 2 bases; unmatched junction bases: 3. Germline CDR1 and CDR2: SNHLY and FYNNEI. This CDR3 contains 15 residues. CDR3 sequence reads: CASSEDRASKNIQYF. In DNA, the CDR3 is TGTGCCAGCAGTGAGGACAGGGCTTCCAAAAACATTCAGTACTTC.

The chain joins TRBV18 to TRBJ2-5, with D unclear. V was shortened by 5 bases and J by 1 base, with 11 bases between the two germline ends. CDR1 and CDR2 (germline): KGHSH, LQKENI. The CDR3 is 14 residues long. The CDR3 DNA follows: TGTGCCAGCTCAATATCAGGCGTCCAAGAGACCCAGTACTTC. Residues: CASSISGVQETQYF.

The CDR3 DNA reads as TGTGCCAGCATCGAACATTGGGGCAATAACAGGGAAAACGGGGAGCTGTTTTTT. Protein sequence: CASIEHWGNNRENGELFF. This chain uses TRBV2 with TRBJ2-2, with D possibly matching TRBD1 (6 bases). Germline lookup yields CDR1 SNHLY and CDR2 FYNNEI. This CDR3 has 18 residues. The germline V and J ends were trimmed by 7 bases and 7 bases, with 28 bases remaining between them.